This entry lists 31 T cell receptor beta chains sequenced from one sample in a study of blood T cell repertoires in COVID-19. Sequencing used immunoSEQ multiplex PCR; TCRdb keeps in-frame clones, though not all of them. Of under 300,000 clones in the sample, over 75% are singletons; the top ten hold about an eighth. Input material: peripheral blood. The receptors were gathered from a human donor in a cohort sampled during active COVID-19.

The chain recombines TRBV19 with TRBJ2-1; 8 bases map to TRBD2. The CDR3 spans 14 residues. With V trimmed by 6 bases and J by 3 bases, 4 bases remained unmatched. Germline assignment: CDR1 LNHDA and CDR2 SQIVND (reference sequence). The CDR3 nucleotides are TGTGCCAGTAGCGGGAGGGCAAACTACAATGAGCAGTTCTTC. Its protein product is CASSGRANYNEQFF.

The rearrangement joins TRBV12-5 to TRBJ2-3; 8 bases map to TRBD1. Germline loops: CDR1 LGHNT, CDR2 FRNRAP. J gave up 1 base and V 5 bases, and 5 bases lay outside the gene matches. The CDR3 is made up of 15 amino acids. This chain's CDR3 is CASGPPGQGTDTQYF. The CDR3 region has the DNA TGTGCTAGTGGTCCGCCGGGACAGGGCACAGATACGCAGTATTTT.

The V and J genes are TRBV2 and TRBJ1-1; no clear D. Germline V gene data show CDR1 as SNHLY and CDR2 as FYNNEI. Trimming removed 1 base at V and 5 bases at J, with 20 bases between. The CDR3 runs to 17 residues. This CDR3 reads CASSEVGFGKGRTEAFF. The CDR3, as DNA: TGTGCCAGCAGTGAAGTCGGGTTCGGCAAAGGTAGGACTGAAGCTTTCTTT.

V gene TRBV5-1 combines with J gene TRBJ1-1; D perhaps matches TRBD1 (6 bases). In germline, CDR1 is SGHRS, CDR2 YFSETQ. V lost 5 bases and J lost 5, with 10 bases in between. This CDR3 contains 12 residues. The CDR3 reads CASSWDTTEAFF. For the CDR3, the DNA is TGCGCCAGCAGTTGGGACACGACTGAAGCTTTCTTT. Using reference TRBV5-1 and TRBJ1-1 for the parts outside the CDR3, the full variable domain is KAGVTQTPRYLIKTRGQQVTLSCSPISGHRSVSWYQQTPGQGLQFLFEYFSETQRNKGNFPGRFSGRQFSNSRSEMNVSTLELGDSALYLCASSWDTTEAFFGQGTRLTVV.

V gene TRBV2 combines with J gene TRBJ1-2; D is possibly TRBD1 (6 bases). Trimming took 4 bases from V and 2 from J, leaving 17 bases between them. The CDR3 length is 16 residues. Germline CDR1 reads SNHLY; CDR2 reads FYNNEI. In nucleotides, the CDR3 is TGTGCCAGCAGTGGCACTCAGGGGTTGATAAACTATGGCTACACCTTC. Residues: CASSGTQGLINYGYTF.

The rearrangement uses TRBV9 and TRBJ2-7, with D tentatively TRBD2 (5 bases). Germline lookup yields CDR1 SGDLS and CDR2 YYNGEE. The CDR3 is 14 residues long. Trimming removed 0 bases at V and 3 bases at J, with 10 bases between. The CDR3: CASSVGGSVYEQYF. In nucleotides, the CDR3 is TGTGCCAGCAGCGTAGGAGGTAGCGTCTACGAGCAGTACTTC.

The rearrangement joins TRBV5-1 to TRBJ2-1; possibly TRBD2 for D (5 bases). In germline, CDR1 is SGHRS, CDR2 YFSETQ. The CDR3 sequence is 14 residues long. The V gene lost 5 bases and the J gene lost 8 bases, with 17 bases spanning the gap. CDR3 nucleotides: TGCGCCAGCAGGGTAATCACGGACGGGGATGAGCAGTTCTTC. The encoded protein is CASRVITDGDEQFF.

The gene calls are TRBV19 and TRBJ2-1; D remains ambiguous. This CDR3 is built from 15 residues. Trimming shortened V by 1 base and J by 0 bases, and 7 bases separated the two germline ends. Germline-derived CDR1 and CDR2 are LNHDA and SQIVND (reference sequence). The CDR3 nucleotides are TGTGCCAGTAGTATAGGGAGCTTCTCCTACAATGAGCAGTTCTTC. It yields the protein CASSIGSFSYNEQFF.

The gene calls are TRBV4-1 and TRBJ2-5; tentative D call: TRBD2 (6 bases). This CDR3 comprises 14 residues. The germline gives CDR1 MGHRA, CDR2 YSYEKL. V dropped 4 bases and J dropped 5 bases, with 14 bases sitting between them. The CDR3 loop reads CASSPPGLRETQYF. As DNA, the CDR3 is TGCGCCAGCAGCCCTCCGGGACTGCGGGAGACCCAGTACTTC.

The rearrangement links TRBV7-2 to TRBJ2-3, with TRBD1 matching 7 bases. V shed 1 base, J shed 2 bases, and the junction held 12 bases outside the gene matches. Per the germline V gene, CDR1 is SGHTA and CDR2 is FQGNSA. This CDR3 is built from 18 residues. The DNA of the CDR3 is TGTGCCAGCAGCTTAGAAAGGTCAAGGGGGCATAACACAGATACGCAGTATTTT. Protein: CASSLERSRGHNTDTQYF.

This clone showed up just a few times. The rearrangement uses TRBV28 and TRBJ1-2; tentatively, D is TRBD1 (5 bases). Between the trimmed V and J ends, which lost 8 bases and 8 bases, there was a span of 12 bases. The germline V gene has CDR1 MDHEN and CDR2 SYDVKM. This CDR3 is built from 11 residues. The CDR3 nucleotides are TGTGCCAGCGGATTCAAGGGGGGCTACACCTTC. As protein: CASGFKGGYTF.

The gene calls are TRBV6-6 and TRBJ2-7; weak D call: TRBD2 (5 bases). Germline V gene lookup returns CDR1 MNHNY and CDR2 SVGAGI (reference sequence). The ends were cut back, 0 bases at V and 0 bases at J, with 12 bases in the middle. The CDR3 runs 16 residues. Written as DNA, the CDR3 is TGTGCCAGCAGTTACTCCCCGAGCGGTATCTCCTACGAGCAGTACTTC. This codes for CASSYSPSGISYEQYF.

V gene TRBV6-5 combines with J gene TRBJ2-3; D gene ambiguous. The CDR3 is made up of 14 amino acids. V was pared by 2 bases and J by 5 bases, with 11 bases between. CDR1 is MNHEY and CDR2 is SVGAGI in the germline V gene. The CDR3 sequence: CASSYAHRGDTQYF. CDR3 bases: TGTGCCAGCAGTTACGCCCATAGAGGAGATACGCAGTATTTT.

The CDR3 DNA reads as TGTGCCAGCAGTCCACGGACAGCGGCGAGGGTCGCTGGAAACACCATATATTTT. Encoded protein: CASSPRTAARVAGNTIYF. This sequence joins TRBV28 and TRBJ1-3; D might be TRBD1 (6 bases). Germline CDR1 MDHEN, CDR2 SYDVKM. Trimming took 5 bases from V and 2 from J, leaving 22 bases between them. The CDR3 loop spans 18 amino acids.

As DNA, the CDR3 is TGTGCCAGCAGTGCACGCGAACAGGGGGCTCGAGAAAAACTGTTTTTT. This sequence encodes CASSAREQGAREKLFF. V and J are TRBV25-1 and TRBJ1-4, with 9 bases fitting TRBD1. The CDR3 contains 16 residues. CDR1 and CDR2 from the germline V gene are MGHDK and SYGVNS. Losses at the gene ends were 4 bases for V and 8 bases for J; bases not matched to a gene: 11.

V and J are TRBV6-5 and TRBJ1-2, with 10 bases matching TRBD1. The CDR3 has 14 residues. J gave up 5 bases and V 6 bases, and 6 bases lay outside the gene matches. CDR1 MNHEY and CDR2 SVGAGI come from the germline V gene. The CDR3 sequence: CASRPGTGVYGYTF. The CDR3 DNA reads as TGTGCCAGCAGGCCCGGGACAGGGGTTTATGGCTACACCTTC.

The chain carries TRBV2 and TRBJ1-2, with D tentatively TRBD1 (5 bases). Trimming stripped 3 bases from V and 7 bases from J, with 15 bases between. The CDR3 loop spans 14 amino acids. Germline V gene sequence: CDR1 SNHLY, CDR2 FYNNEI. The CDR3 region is CASSEEGVIGGYTF. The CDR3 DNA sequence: TGTGCCAGCAGTGAGGAAGGGGTCATTGGTGGCTACACCTTC.

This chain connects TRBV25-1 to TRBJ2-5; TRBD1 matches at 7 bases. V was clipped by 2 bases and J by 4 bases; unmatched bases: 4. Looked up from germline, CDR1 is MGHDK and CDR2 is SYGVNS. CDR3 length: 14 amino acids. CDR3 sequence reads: CASSETGVRETQYF. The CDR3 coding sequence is TGTGCCAGCAGTGAAACAGGGGTTCGAGAGACCCAGTACTTC.

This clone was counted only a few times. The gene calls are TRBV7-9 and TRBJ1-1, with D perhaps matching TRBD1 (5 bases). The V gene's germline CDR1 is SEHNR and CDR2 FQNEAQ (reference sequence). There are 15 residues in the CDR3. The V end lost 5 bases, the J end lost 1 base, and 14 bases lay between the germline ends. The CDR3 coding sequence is TGTGCCAGCAGCAGGGGAACGCCCGGGAACACTGAAGCTTTCTTT. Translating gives CASSRGTPGNTEAFF. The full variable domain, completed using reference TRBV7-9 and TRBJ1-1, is DTGVSQNPRHKITKRGQNVTFRCDPISEHNRLYWYRQTLGQGPEFLTYFQNEAQLEKSRLLSDRFSAERPKGSFSTLEIQRTEQGDSAMYLCASSRGTPGNTEAFFGQGTRLTVV.

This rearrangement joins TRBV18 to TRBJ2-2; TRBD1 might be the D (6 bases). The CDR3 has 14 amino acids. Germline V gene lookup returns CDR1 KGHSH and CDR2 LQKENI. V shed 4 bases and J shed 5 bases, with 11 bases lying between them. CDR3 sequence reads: CASSQTGSTGELFF. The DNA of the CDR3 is TGTGCCAGCTCACAAACAGGGTCTACCGGGGAGCTGTTTTTT.

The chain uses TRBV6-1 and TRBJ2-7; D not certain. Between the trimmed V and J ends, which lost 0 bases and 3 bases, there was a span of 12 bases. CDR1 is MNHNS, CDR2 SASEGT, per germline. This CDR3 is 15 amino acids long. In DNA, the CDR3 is TGTGCCAGCAGTGAAGCGATGGTGAGAGGCTACGAGCAGTACTTC. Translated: CASSEAMVRGYEQYF.

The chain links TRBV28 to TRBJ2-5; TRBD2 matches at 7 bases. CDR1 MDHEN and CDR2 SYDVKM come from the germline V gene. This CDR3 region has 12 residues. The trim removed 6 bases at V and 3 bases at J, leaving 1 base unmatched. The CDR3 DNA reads TGTGCCAGCAGAAGCGGGGAAGAGACCCAGTACTTC. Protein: CASRSGEETQYF.

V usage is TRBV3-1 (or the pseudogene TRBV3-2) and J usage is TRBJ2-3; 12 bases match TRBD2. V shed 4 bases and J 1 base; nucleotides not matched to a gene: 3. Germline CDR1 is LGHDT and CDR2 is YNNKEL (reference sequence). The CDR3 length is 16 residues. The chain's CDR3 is CASSRGLAGRTDTQYF. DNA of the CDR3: TGTGCCAGCAGCCGCGGACTAGCGGGACGCACAGATACGCAGTATTTT.

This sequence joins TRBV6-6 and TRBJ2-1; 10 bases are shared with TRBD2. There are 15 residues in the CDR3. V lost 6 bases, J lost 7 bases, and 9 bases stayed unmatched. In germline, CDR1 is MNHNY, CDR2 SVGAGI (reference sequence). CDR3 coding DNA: TGTGCCAGCAGACGCTGGGGGACTAGCGAGAATGAGCAGTTCTTC. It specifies CASRRWGTSENEQFF.

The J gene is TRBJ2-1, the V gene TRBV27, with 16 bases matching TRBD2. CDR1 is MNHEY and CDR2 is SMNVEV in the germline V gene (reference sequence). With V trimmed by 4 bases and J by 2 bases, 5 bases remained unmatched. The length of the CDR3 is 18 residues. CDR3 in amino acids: CASSSGTSGRAAYNEQFF. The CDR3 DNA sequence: TGTGCCAGCAGTTCCGGGACTAGCGGGAGGGCGGCCTACAATGAGCAGTTCTTC.

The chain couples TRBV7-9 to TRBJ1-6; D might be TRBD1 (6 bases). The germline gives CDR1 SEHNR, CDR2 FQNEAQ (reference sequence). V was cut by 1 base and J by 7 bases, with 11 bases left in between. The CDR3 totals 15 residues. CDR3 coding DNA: TGTGCCAGCAGCTTAGAATCAGGGGACAATTCACCCCTCCACTTT. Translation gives CASSLESGDNSPLHF. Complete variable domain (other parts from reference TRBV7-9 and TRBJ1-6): DTGVSQNPRHKITKRGQNVTFRCDPISEHNRLYWYRQTLGQGPEFLTYFQNEAQLEKSRLLSDRFSAERPKGSFSTLEIQRTEQGDSAMYLCASSLESGDNSPLHFGNGTRLTVT.

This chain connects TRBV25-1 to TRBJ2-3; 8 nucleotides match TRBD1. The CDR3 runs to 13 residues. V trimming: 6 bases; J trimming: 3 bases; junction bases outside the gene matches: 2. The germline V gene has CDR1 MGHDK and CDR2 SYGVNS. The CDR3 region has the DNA TGTGCCAGCAGGGACAGGGTTACAGATACGCAGTATTTT. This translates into CASRDRVTDTQYF.

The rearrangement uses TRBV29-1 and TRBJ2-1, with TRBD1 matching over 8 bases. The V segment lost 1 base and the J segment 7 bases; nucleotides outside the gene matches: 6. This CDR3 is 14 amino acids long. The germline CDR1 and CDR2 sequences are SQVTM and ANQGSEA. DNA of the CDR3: TGCAGCGTTGAAGGACAGGGGACCTTTAATGAGCAGTTCTTC. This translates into CSVEGQGTFNEQFF.

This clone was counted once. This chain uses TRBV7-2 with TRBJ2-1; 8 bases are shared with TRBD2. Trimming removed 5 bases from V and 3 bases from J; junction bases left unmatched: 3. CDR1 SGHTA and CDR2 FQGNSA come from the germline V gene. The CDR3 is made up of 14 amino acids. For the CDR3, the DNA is TGTGCCAGCAGCACCGGGACTAGCTACAATGAGCAGTTCTTC. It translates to CASSTGTSYNEQFF.

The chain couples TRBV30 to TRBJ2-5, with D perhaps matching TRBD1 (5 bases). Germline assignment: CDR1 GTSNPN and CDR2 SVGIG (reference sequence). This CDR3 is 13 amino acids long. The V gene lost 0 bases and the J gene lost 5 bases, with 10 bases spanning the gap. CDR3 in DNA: TGTGCCTGGAGTGTCGGTGGGGCCGAGACCCAGTACTTC. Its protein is CAWSVGGAETQYF.

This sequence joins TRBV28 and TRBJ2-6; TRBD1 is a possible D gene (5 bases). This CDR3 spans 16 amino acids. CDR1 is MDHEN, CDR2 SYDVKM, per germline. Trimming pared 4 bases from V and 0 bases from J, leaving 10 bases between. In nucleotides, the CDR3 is TGTGCCAGCAGTTCCCGACAGATCTCTGGGGCCAACGTCCTGACTTTC. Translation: CASSSRQISGANVLTF.